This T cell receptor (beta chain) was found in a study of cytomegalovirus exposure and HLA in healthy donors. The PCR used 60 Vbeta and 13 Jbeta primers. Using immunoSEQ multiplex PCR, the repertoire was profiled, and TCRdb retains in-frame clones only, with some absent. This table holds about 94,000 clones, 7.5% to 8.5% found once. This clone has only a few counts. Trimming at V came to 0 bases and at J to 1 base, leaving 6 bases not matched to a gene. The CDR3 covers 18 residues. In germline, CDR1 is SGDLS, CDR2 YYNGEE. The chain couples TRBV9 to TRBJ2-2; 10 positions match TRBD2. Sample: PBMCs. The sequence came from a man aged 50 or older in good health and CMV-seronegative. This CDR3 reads CASSVDPLAGMNTGELFF. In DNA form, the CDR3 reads TGTGCCAGCAGCGTAGACCCACTAGCGGGAATGAACACCGGGGAGCTGTTTTTT.